Reported below is one T cell receptor beta chain. Its antigen is not known. The sample belongs to a study of cytomegalovirus exposure and HLA in healthy donors. Regarding the study as a whole: TCR beta chains numbering some 160 were designated cytomegalovirus-associated.

The CDR3 consists of 13 residues. Germline V gives CDR1 MNHEY, CDR2 SVGAGI. V trimming: 10 bases; J trimming: 4 bases; junction bases outside the gene matches: 5. Data came from immunoSEQ multiplex PCR; TCRdb stores just in-frame clones and leaves some out. The sample records 330,000 or so clones, around 86% being singletons. This TCR derives from a woman aged 18-29 years in good health and CMV-seronegative. Sample: PBMCs. J is TRBJ2-5 and V is TRBV6-5; 11 positions match TRBD1. The CDR3 protein is CATGTGGTETQYF. In DNA form, the CDR3 reads TGTGCCACCGGGACAGGGGGAACAGAGACCCAGTACTTC.